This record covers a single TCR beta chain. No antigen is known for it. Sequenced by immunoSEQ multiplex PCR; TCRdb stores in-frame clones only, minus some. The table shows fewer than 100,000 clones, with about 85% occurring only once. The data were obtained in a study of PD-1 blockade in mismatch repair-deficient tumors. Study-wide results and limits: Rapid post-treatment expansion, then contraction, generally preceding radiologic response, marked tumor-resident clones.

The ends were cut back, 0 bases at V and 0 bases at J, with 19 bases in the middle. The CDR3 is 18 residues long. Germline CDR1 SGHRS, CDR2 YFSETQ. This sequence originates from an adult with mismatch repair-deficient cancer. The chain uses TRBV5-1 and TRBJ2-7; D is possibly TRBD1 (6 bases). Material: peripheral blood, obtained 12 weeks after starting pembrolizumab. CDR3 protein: CASSLGQGTFLSSYEQYF. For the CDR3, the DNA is TGCGCCAGCAGCTTGGGGCAGGGGACCTTCCTTAGCTCCTACGAGCAGTACTTC.